A selection of T cell receptor beta chains follows, all from one sample in a study of beta chain features in type 1 diabetes. Data came from immunoSEQ multiplex PCR; TCRdb stores just in-frame clones and leaves some out. The sample consists of about 900,000 clones, under 20% of them appearing once. Source material: naive CD4+ T cells from blood. These receptors originate from a woman aged 18 to 35 in good health. Each CDR3 is given with its conserved first and last residue. The order of the fields is clone size, J gene, D gene, V gene, CDR3 protein, CDR3 DNA. A D gene is named only where the DNA matches it firmly. Some rows mark clone size as missing; the rest say once, few, many or name a class of expanded clone.

size: NA; J: TRBJ2-2; D: TRBD1; V: TRBV18; CDR3: CASSQGTAGTGELFF; DNA: TGTGCCAGCTCACAAGGGACAGCAGGGACCGGGGAGCTGTTTTTT
size: many; J: TRBJ1-1; D: NA; V: TRBV14; CDR3: CASSYRVGTEAFF; DNA: TGTGCCAGCAGCTACAGGGTGGGAACTGAAGCTTTCTTT
size: NA; J: TRBJ2-3; D: TRBD2; V: TRBV5-6; CDR3: CASSHKWTSRTDTQYF; DNA: TGTGCCAGCAGCCATAAGTGGACTAGTCGCACAGATACGCAGTATTTT
size: NA; J: TRBJ1-5; D: NA; V: TRBV6-1; CDR3: CASSNTGNQPQHF; DNA: TGTGCCAGCAGTAACACGGGCAATCAGCCCCAGCATTTT
size: few; J: TRBJ2-7; D: TRBD1; V: TRBV5-1; CDR3: CASSPRTGNYEQYF; DNA: TGCGCCAGCAGCCCCCGGACAGGGAACTACGAGCAGTACTTC
size: NA; J: TRBJ1-2; D: NA; V: TRBV19; CDR3: CASNQAGVNYGYTF; DNA: TGTGCCAGTAACCAGGCAGGGGTCAACTATGGCTACACCTTC
size: NA; J: TRBJ2-7; D: TRBD1; V: TRBV5-6; CDR3: CASSRDRGIVASYEQYF; DNA: TGTGCCAGCAGCAGGGACAGGGGTATTGTAGCCTCCTACGAGCAGTACTTC
size: few; J: TRBJ2-1; D: NA; V: TRBV5-1; CDR3: CASSLVGSASYNEQFF; DNA: TGCGCCAGCAGCTTGGTAGGATCTGCCTCCTACAATGAGCAGTTCTTC
size: NA; J: TRBJ2-3; D: NA; V: TRBV15; CDR3: CATSRVPAGTDTQYF; DNA: TGTGCCACCAGCAGAGTCCCTGCGGGCACAGATACGCAGTATTTT
size: few; J: TRBJ1-2; D: NA; V: TRBV6-5; CDR3: CASRGVGTNYGYTF; DNA: TGTGCCAGCAGAGGGGTCGGGACTAACTATGGCTACACCTTC
size: few; J: TRBJ2-7; D: NA; V: TRBV7-8; CDR3: CASSLAYRTSAYEQYF; DNA: TGTGCCAGCAGCTTAGCGTACAGGACTTCTGCCTACGAGCAGTACTTC
size: few; J: TRBJ2-1; D: NA; V: TRBV4-1; CDR3: CASSQEGPPHYNEQFF; DNA: TGCGCCAGCAGCCAAGAAGGGCCGCCGCACTACAATGAGCAGTTCTTC
size: NA; J: TRBJ1-4; D: TRBD1; V: TRBV29-1; CDR3: CSVQGATNEKLFF; DNA: TGCAGCGTACAGGGGGCAACTAATGAAAAACTGTTTTTT
size: NA; J: TRBJ2-5; D: TRBD1; V: TRBV6-1; CDR3: CASSWGQAKTQYF; DNA: TGTGCCAGCAGTTGGGGACAGGCCAAGACCCAGTACTTC
size: NA; J: TRBJ1-1; D: NA; V: TRBV7-8; CDR3: CASRPSIRGENTEAFF; DNA: TGTGCCAGCAGACCCTCTATCAGGGGCGAGAACACTGAAGCTTTCTTT
size: NA; J: TRBJ2-7; D: TRBD2; V: TRBV29-1; CDR3: CSVRGLADPTYEQYF; DNA: TGCAGCGTTCGAGGACTAGCGGACCCGACCTACGAGCAGTACTTC
size: many; J: TRBJ2-6; D: NA; V: TRBV10-3; CDR3: CAIRGGSTGANVLTF; DNA: TGTGCCATCAGAGGTGGGAGTACTGGGGCCAACGTCCTGACTTTC
size: NA; J: TRBJ1-1; D: NA; V: TRBV14; CDR3: CASSRVLAAEAFF; DNA: TGTGCCAGCAGCCGGGTGTTAGCCGCTGAAGCTTTCTTT
size: NA; J: TRBJ2-3; D: TRBD2; V: TRBV25-1; CDR3: CASSRLAGVGDTQYF; DNA: TGTGCCAGCAGTCGACTAGCGGGAGTGGGAGATACGCAGTATTTT
size: NA; J: TRBJ2-3; D: TRBD2; V: TRBV28; CDR3: CASTPPGGEDTQYF; DNA: TGTGCCAGCACCCCCCCGGGAGGGGAAGATACGCAGTATTTT
size: NA; J: TRBJ1-1; D: NA; V: TRBV19; CDR3: CASRSRPTEAFF; DNA: TGTGCCAGCCGGTCCAGGCCGACGGAAGCTTTCTTT
size: NA; J: TRBJ1-3; D: NA; V: TRBV10-3; CDR3: CAISGQISGNTIYF; DNA: TGTGCCATCAGCGGACAGATCTCTGGAAACACCATATATTTT
size: NA; J: TRBJ2-7; D: TRBD2; V: TRBV7-9; CDR3: CASSLSSGISEQYF; DNA: TGTGCCAGCAGCTTGTCTAGCGGGATAAGCGAGCAGTACTTC
size: few; J: TRBJ2-2; D: NA; V: TRBV19; CDR3: CASSLDPNTGELFF; DNA: TGTGCCAGTAGTCTCGACCCGAACACCGGGGAGCTGTTTTTT
size: NA; J: TRBJ2-3; D: NA; V: TRBV21-1; CDR3: CASSTPARDPSTDTQYF; DNA: TGTGCCAGCAGCACCCCTGCGAGAGACCCTAGCACAGATACGCAGTATTTT
size: NA; J: TRBJ2-7; D: TRBD2; V: TRBV28; CDR3: CASKLPASGIYEQYF; DNA: TGTGCCAGCAAATTACCGGCTAGCGGGATCTACGAGCAGTACTTC
size: few; J: TRBJ2-1; D: TRBD2; V: TRBV11-2; CDR3: CASGSTSGDHNEQFF; DNA: TGTGCCAGCGGATCGACTAGCGGGGATCACAATGAGCAGTTCTTC
size: few; J: TRBJ2-7; D: NA; V: TRBV28; CDR3: CASSSGTLSYEQYF; DNA: TGTGCCAGCAGTTCCGGGACTCTCTCCTACGAGCAGTACTTC
size: NA; J: TRBJ2-3; D: NA; V: TRBV28; CDR3: CASSLAGLDTQYF; DNA: TGTGCCAGCAGTTTAGCGGGGTTGGATACGCAGTATTTT
size: few; J: TRBJ2-3; D: NA; V: TRBV19; CDR3: CASSQLLRAGTDTQYF; DNA: TGTGCCAGTAGTCAGCTACTCCGAGCAGGCACAGATACGCAGTATTTT
size: NA; J: TRBJ2-6; D: NA; V: TRBV6-5; CDR3: CASSYTTSGANVLTF; DNA: TGTGCCAGCAGTTACACAACATCTGGGGCCAACGTCCTGACTTTC
size: NA; J: TRBJ1-2; D: TRBD1; V: TRBV19; CDR3: CASRLIPGQGIRASYGYTF; DNA: TGTGCCAGCCGATTAATTCCGGGACAGGGTATACGGGCGTCATATGGCTACACCTTC
size: NA; J: TRBJ1-1; D: TRBD1; V: TRBV18; CDR3: CASSRNYGTGEMAFF; DNA: TGTGCCAGCTCACGAAACTACGGGACAGGGGAGATGGCTTTCTTT
size: NA; J: TRBJ2-1; D: NA; V: TRBV18; CDR3: CASSQNSASSYNEQFF; DNA: TGTGCCAGCTCGCAGAATAGCGCTAGCTCCTACAATGAGCAGTTCTTC
size: few; J: TRBJ2-1; D: TRBD2; V: TRBV2; CDR3: CASSEPVAGVSEQFF; DNA: TGTGCCAGCAGTGAACCGGTAGCGGGAGTCTCTGAGCAGTTCTTC
size: once; J: TRBJ2-7; D: NA; V: TRBV6-6; CDR3: CASRGTYEQYF; DNA: TGTGCCAGCCGGGGCACCTACGAGCAGTACTTC
size: few; J: TRBJ2-7; D: TRBD1; V: TRBV18; CDR3: CASSRDRGLYEQYF; DNA: TGTGCCAGCTCGCGGGACAGGGGATTGTACGAGCAGTACTTC
size: NA; J: TRBJ2-1; D: NA; V: TRBV7-2; CDR3: CASRYRGGSDNEQFF; DNA: TGTGCCAGCAGATACCGAGGTGGGAGTGACAATGAGCAGTTCTTC
size: few; J: TRBJ2-5; D: TRBD1; V: TRBV28; CDR3: CASREPDRGQETQYF; DNA: TGTGCCAGCAGGGAGCCCGACAGGGGGCAAGAGACCCAGTACTTC
size: NA; J: TRBJ2-7; D: TRBD2; V: TRBV29-1; CDR3: CSVAEAGGGYEQYF; DNA: TGCAGCGTCGCCGAGGCGGGGGGAGGCTACGAGCAGTACTTC
size: few; J: TRBJ2-5; D: TRBD2; V: TRBV9; CDR3: CASRDLFWGGRETQYF; DNA: TGTGCCAGCAGGGACCTATTTTGGGGGGGTAGAGAGACCCAGTACTTC
size: NA; J: TRBJ2-5; D: NA; V: TRBV28; CDR3: CASSLIGRGAAQYF; DNA: TGTGCCAGCAGTTTAATAGGCAGGGGAGCGGCCCAGTACTTC
size: once; J: TRBJ2-7; D: TRBD1; V: TRBV28; CDR3: CASTGTAQAEGYEQYF; DNA: TGTGCCAGCACCGGGACAGCCCAGGCGGAAGGCTACGAGCAGTACTTC
size: NA; J: TRBJ2-3; D: NA; V: TRBV6-6; CDR3: CASSYSVGDTDTQYF; DNA: TGTGCCAGCAGTTATTCGGTCGGGGACACAGATACGCAGTATTTT
size: few; J: TRBJ1-5; D: TRBD1; V: TRBV19; CDR3: CASSSFIGDSTHQPQHF; DNA: TGTGCCAGTAGTTCCTTTATCGGGGACAGTACCCATCAGCCCCAGCATTTT
size: few; J: TRBJ1-1; D: NA; V: TRBV5-1; CDR3: CASSLVGGANTEAFF; DNA: TGCGCCAGCAGCTTGGTTGGGGGGGCGAACACTGAAGCTTTCTTT
size: few; J: TRBJ2-1; D: TRBD2; V: TRBV7-2; CDR3: CASSLVVLAGSYNEQFF; DNA: TGTGCCAGCAGCTTAGTGGTACTAGCGGGATCATACAATGAGCAGTTCTTC
size: few; J: TRBJ2-1; D: NA; V: TRBV2; CDR3: CASSASAYREYNEQFF; DNA: TGTGCCAGCAGTGCTTCAGCGTACAGAGAGTACAATGAGCAGTTCTTC
size: NA; J: TRBJ2-7; D: TRBD2; V: TRBV5-4; CDR3: CASSLQRIGPSGRAYEQYF; DNA: TGTGCCAGCAGCTTACAACGCATTGGGCCTAGCGGGAGGGCCTACGAGCAGTACTTC